This record covers a single TCR beta chain. This sample stems from a study of control samples from healthy donors and cancer patients. Here immunoSEQ multiplex PCR was the method, and the copy in TCRdb shows in-frame clones only, minus some. This table has roughly 80,000 clones, nearly 90% appearing once. Sample: blood. The sequence was obtained from a man in his fifties or sixties in good health.

CDR3 in amino acids: CAWSVRQGTNSPLHF. DNA of the CDR3: TGTGCCTGGAGTGTAAGGCAGGGTACTAATTCACCCCTCCACTTT. The chain is built from TRBV30 and TRBJ1-6; perhaps TRBD1 as D (5 bases). The V end lost 0 bases, the J end lost 6 bases, and 12 bases lay between the germline ends. This CDR3 is 15 amino acids long. The germline gives CDR1 GTSNPN, CDR2 SVGIG (reference sequence).